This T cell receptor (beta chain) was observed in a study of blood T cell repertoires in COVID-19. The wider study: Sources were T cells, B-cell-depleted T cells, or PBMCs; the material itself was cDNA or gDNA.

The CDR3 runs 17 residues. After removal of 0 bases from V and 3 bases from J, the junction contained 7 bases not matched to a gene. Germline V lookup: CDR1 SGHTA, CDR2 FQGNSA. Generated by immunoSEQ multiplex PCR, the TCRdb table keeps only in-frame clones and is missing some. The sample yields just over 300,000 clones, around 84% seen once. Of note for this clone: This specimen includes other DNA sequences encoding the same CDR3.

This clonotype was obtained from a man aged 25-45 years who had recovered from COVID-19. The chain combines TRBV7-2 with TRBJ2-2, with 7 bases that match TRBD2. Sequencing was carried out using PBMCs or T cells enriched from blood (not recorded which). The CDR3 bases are TGTGCCAGCAGCTTAGCCCGACTAGCTGGTGACACCGGGGAGCTGTTTTTT. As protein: CASSLARLAGDTGELFF.